This T cell receptor beta chain is from a study of shared clonotypes between healthy human individuals. The CDR3 spans 15 residues. V gave up 0 bases and J gave up 4 bases; unmatched junction bases: 6. Germline values: CDR1 SGHDT, CDR2 YYEEEE. Measured with immunoSEQ multiplex PCR; TCRdb has only the in-frame clones, and not every one. The sample carries 1.5 million to 2.5 million clones, about 95% recorded once. Worth noting for this clone: Its antigen remains unidentified.

Naivety among CD8 cells was defined by CD45RO negativity and positive CCR7 selection, thereby excluding terminally differentiated effector memory CD45RA+ cells. All participating donors were Caucasian adults from Nashville, Tennessee. General study findings and limits: Generation probabilities were higher for clonotypes shared across all four sorted-subset donors than for unshared ones. Generally, naive subsets (rather than memory subsets) showed larger estimated richness. Clonotype sharing across a few donors was observed for approximately 5% of naive CD4 clonotypes.

The sequence was obtained from a man aged 18 to 30 in good health. The sample taken for sequencing was naive CD8+ T cells sorted from blood. The chain recombines TRBV5-6 with TRBJ1-2; 7 positions agree with TRBD1. DNA of the CDR3: TGTGCCAGCAGCTTGGGCGGACAGGACTTCTATGGCTACACCTTC. Its protein is CASSLGGQDFYGYTF.